This T cell receptor beta chain is from a study of blood T cell repertoires in COVID-19. Study details: The origin of the acute and convalescent COVID-19 samples was the United States, Italy and Spain.

This CDR3 has 15 amino acids. Germline lookup yields CDR1 SGHRS and CDR2 YFSETQ. V shed 3 bases and J shed 1 base, with 13 bases lying between them. Those enrolled, adults aged roughly 18 to 89 years, came from about two dozen US areas. Participant-reported clinical history was the basis for cohort assignment. Per the authors' pipeline: From reference gene primer amplification, estimates of nucleated cell counts were derived. The protocol was immunoSEQ multiplex PCR, while the TCRdb copy is restricted to in-frame clones and leaves out a portion. V, J and clone size were drawn from that table, and D and trimming were deduced from the DNA. The table has about 200,000 clones, 86% seen once.

The clonotype was recovered from a middle-aged man with acute COVID-19. The chain employs TRBV5-1 and TRBJ1-1, with D unclear. Sequencing used PBMCs or T cells enriched from blood (not recorded which). CDR3 sequence: CASSSTRFANTEAFF. CDR3 bases: TGCGCCAGCAGCTCGACGCGGTTCGCGAACACTGAAGCTTTCTTT.